Below, one TCR beta chain is given with its context. The antigen is undetermined. This sample was taken from a study of early T cells in non-severe SARS-CoV-2 infection. The length of the CDR3 is 16 residues. From germline, CDR1 is MNHEY and CDR2 SVGEGT. V lost 7 bases to trimming and J lost 3 bases, with 20 bases between them. TCRdb re-called the 5' RACE reads through MiXCR, storing one row per CDR3 protein. The data contain 35,000 to 55,000 distinct CDR3 sequences, 20% to 25% of them singletons. The study's findings and limits: Reliance on VDJdb matching favored anti-spike CD8 responses; private and CD4 specificities were missed.

The chain combines TRBV6-2 or TRBV6-3 with TRBJ2-3; D is unresolved. This sequence was found in an adult who was a healthcare worker with PCR-confirmed SARS-CoV-2 infection or an uninfected control (not recorded which). The sequencing used whole blood, collected at baseline. The CDR3 here is CASTDLFQDVTDTQYF. CDR3 bases: TGTGCCAGCACCGACCTCTTCCAGGACGTTACAGATACGCAGTATTTT.